One T cell receptor (beta chain) is described in this entry. This sample was included in a study of cytomegalovirus exposure and HLA in healthy donors. V was pared by 4 bases and J by 2 bases, with 13 bases between. CDR3 length: 15 residues. The germline CDR1 and CDR2 sequences are SGHNT and YYREEE (reference sequence). Some clones are missing from TCRdb's copy, which holds only in-frame ones; the method was immunoSEQ multiplex PCR. The table has about 110,000 clones, approximately 89% seen once. This TCR came from a woman between 18 and 30 years old in good health and CMV-seronegative. The material sequenced was PBMCs. V is TRBV5-4 and J is TRBJ2-4; no firm D call. CDR3 nucleotide sequence: TGTGCCAGCAGCCCCTCCGGTGTGCCCAAAAACATTCAGTACTTC. Amino acids: CASSPSGVPKNIQYF. Supplemented by reference TRBV5-4 and TRBJ2-4, the full variable domain reads ETGVTQSPTHLIKTRGQQVTLRCSSQSGHNTVSWYQQALGQGPQFIFQYYREEENGRGNFPPRFSGLQFPNYSSELNVNALELDDSALYLCASSPSGVPKNIQYFGAGTRLSVL.